The 3 T cell receptor beta chains listed next were all sequenced from one sample in a study of cytomegalovirus exposure and HLA in healthy donors. Vbeta (60) and Jbeta (13) primers were used in the PCR. Profiled with immunoSEQ multiplex PCR; TCRdb holds only in-frame clones, not every one. The top ten clones hold approximately 5.8% of a sample with 70,000 to 85,000 clones, roughly 60% of them seen once. The sequenced sample was PBMCs. These receptors all stem from a man younger than 40 in good health and CMV-seropositive.

This chain joins TRBV5-1 and TRBJ1-2; 10 bases fit TRBD1. The germline CDR1 and CDR2 sequences are SGHRS and YFSETQ. With V trimmed by 4 bases and J by 3 bases, 9 bases remained unmatched. The CDR3 runs 16 residues. CDR3 amino acids: CASSTRTGGDYYGYTF. CDR3 in DNA: TGCGCCAGCAGCACCCGGACAGGGGGGGACTACTATGGCTACACCTTC.

This sequence joins TRBV27 and TRBJ2-7; 8 positions agree with TRBD1. This CDR3 region has 14 residues. Trimming took 5 bases from V and 2 from J; bases not matched to a gene: 5. Germline CDR1 reads MNHEY; CDR2 reads SMNVEV (reference sequence). CDR3 DNA sequence: TGTGCCAGCAGTAAGGGACAGGCGACCTACGAGCAGTACTTC. Protein product: CASSKGQATYEQYF.

The V gene is TRBV7-9, the J gene TRBJ1-2; TRBD1 might be the D (6 bases). CDR3 length: 14 amino acids. The germline gives CDR1 SEHNR, CDR2 FQNEAQ (reference sequence). Trimming took off 6 bases at V and 8 bases at J, with 19 bases between the two ends. The CDR3, as DNA: TGTGCCAGCAGGGGAAGAGATAACAGGGAGGGCTACACCTTC. Protein product: CASRGRDNREGYTF.